This T cell receptor (beta chain) derives from a study of cytomegalovirus exposure and HLA in healthy donors. Study findings and constraints: Both high specificity and high sensitivity reportedly marked the classifier's diagnosis of cytomegalovirus status. It was found in a later analysis that first-cohort TCR clusters tended to co-occur in the 100 to 150 validation repertoires. A list of more than 150 TCR beta chains associated with cytomegalovirus was given. In vitro, a few CMV-associated chains proved specific for CMV antigens.

Remarks on this clone: The antigen is not known.

The CDR3 is 13 residues long. Trimming removed 6 bases from V and 4 bases from J, with 12 bases in between. Germline CDR1 reads MNHNY; CDR2 reads SVGAGI (reference sequence). TCRdb's table, derived via immunoSEQ multiplex PCR, lists solely in-frame clones and lacks some. The sample records 90,000 to 120,000 clones, around 82% being singletons. The rearrangement links TRBV6-6 to TRBJ1-2; no clear D gene. The sample comprised PBMCs. The clonotype originates from a woman aged 18-35 years in good health and CMV-seronegative. The CDR3 sequence: CASSPATPYGYTF. CDR3 sequence (DNA): TGTGCCAGCAGCCCTGCCACTCCCTATGGCTACACCTTC.